The 6 T cell receptor beta chains below all came from one sample that was sequenced in a study of graft-versus-host responses after intestinal transplantation. The repertoire was sequenced with immunoSEQ multiplex PCR; TCRdb's copy has only in-frame clones and lacks some. Of under 95,000 clones in the sample, 80% to 90% are singletons; the top ten hold 2.5%. These receptors' targets are unknown. The sequencing here drew on unstimulated CD8+ T cells sorted from spleen or lymph node cells, taken before intestinal transplant. Receptors were obtained from a human donor who received an intestinal transplant.

The V call is TRBV7-8, the J call TRBJ2-7; the D is unclear. The CDR3 totals 14 residues. Per germline, CDR1 SGHVS and CDR2 FQNEAQ. Trimming took off 5 bases at V and 2 bases at J, with 13 bases between the two ends. CDR3 sequence reads: CASSASGSAYEQYF. The CDR3 nucleotides read TGTGCCAGCAGCGCCTCCGGGTCGGCCTACGAGCAGTACTTC. The whole variable domain, filled in from reference TRBV7-8 and TRBJ2-7, reads GAGVSQSPRYKVAKRGQDVALRCDPISGHVSLFWYQQALGQGPEFLTYFQNEAQLDKSGLPSDRFFAERPEGSVSTLKIQRTQQEDSAVYLCASSASGSAYEQYFGPGTRLTVT.

The chain has TRBV27 and TRBJ2-6, with 9 bases lining up with TRBD1. Germline V gene sequence: CDR1 MNHEY, CDR2 SMNVEV (reference sequence). V lost 2 bases and J lost 0; bases outside the gene matches: 8. CDR3 length: 19 amino acids. The CDR3, as DNA: TGTGCCAGCAGTTTAGCTACAGGGGGCGTCTCCTCTGGGGCCAACGTCCTGACTTTC. It yields the protein CASSLATGGVSSGANVLTF.

This chain's CDR3 is CASAGQGYYNEQFF. The CDR3 DNA is TGTGCCAGCGCCGGACAGGGGTACTACAATGAGCAGTTCTTC. The V gene is TRBV27, the J gene TRBJ2-1; 9 bases align to TRBD1. This CDR3 has 14 residues. Germline CDR1 and CDR2: MNHEY and SMNVEV (reference sequence). J lost 3 bases, V lost 8 bases, and 5 bases had no gene match.

This rearrangement joins TRBV15 to TRBJ2-1, with D perhaps TRBD1 (5 bases). Germline CDR1 is LNHNV and CDR2 is YYDKDF (reference sequence). V lost 1 base and J 8 bases, leaving 15 bases between the germline ends. This CDR3 has 15 residues. CDR3 loop: CATSRALGWGDEQFF. DNA of the CDR3: TGTGCCACCAGCAGAGCCTTAGGGTGGGGCGATGAGCAGTTCTTC.

CDR3 sequence: CAISSPLSGTYNEQFF. The CDR3 nucleotides read TGTGCCATCAGCTCCCCACTAAGCGGCACCTACAATGAGCAGTTCTTC. The genes are TRBV10-3 and TRBJ2-1; tentative D call: TRBD2 (5 bases). There are 16 residues in the CDR3. V shed 6 bases and J shed 2 bases, with 17 bases lying between them. Germline loops: CDR1 ENHRY, CDR2 SYGVKD.

This chain joins TRBV7-6 and TRBJ1-4, with D possibly matching TRBD1 (6 bases). The CDR3 length is 18 residues. Germline V gives CDR1 SGHVS, CDR2 FNYEAQ. V was cut by 5 bases and J by 0 bases, with 19 bases left in between. This CDR3 is CASSPETAQGTTNEKLFF. The CDR3 DNA reads TGTGCCAGCAGCCCGGAGACAGCGCAGGGGACAACTAATGAAAAACTGTTTTTT. The full variable domain, its missing parts supplied by reference TRBV7-6 and TRBJ1-4, is GAGVSQSPRYKVTKRGQDVALRCDPISGHVSLYWYRQALGQGPEFLTYFNYEAQQDKSGLPNDRFSAERPEGSISTLTIQRTEQRDSAMYRCASSPETAQGTTNEKLFFGSGTQLSVL.